The clone carrying this T cell receptor (beta chain) appeared once. The CDR3 is 15 residues long. CDR1 is SGDLS, CDR2 YYNGEE, per germline. Trimming shortened V by 4 bases and J by 4 bases, and 17 bases separated the two germline ends. These data are taken from a study of CD8 T cells in Susac syndrome. Study-level background: The Susac syndrome patients that were sequenced included five or six with active disease and roughly 8 in remission.

0.5 to 1 ug RNA was reverse transcribed with random hexamers. TCRdb reanalysed the immunoSEQ multiplex PCR reads using MiXCR and keeps one entry per CDR3 protein. The table lists 170,000 or so distinct CDR3 sequences, about 96% of them singletons, with about 0.12% in the top ten. The sample consisted of CD4+ T cells from PBMCs. The rearrangement links TRBV9 to TRBJ1-2; the D gene is possibly TRBD1 (5 bases). The origin of this receptor is a human donor with Susac syndrome. CDR3 nucleotide sequence: TGTGCCAGCAGCTTCACCGGGCCTGGGGGCTATGGCTACACCTTC. Amino acids: CASSFTGPGGYGYTF.